This T cell receptor (beta chain) was sequenced in a study of memory CD4+ T cells and cytomegalovirus serostatus. The sort gate was single viable CD3+CD4+CD8-CD45RO+ cells for memory CD4+ T cells. Positive selection with CD4 microbeads enriched total CD4+ T cells. This clone showed up just once. Its antigen is undetermined. Whole-study results and caveats: Suggested: most of the CMV-linked TCR signature lies in CD4+ memory cells. About two fifths of the roughly 160 known CMV-associated TCRbeta sequences appeared in CD4+ memory.

The CDR3 runs to 14 residues. Trimming removed 1 base from V and 0 bases from J, with 5 bases in between. Germline lookup yields CDR1 MGHRA and CDR2 YSYEKL. In the study's own analysis: Out-of-frame sequences were removed, leaving roughly 2.1 million distinct TCRbeta sequences. Here immunoSEQ multiplex PCR was the method, and the copy in TCRdb shows in-frame clones only, minus some. D and trimming come from the DNA, and the V and J calls and clone size come from that table. The table records approximately 44,000 clones, over 60% of them present only once. Sequenced sample: memory CD4+ T cells from blood. This chain links TRBV4-1 with TRBJ2-3; D is uncertain. The TCR comes from an adult in good health and CMV-seronegative. CDR3 sequence: CASSQVSSTDTQYF. For the CDR3, the DNA is TGCGCCAGCAGCCAAGTGAGCAGCACAGATACGCAGTATTTT.